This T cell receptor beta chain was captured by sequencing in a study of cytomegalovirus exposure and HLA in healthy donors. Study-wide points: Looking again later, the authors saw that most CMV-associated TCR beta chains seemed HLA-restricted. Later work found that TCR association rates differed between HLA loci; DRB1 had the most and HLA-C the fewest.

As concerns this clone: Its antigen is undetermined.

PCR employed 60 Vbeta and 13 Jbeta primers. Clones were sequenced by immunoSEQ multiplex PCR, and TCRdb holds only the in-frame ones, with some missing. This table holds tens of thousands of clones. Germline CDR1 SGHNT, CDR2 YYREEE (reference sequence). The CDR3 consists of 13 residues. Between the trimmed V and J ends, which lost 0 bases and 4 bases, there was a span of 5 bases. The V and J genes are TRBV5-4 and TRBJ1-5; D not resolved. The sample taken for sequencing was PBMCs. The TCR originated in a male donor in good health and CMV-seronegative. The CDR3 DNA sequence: TGTGCCAGCAGCTTGGATTCGAATCAGCCCCAGCATTTT. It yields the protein CASSLDSNQPQHF.